Described below is a single T cell receptor (beta chain) sequence and its context. Its specificity is not known. The CDR3 contains 18 residues. The germline CDR1 and CDR2 sequences are SGHRS and YFSETQ. V was clipped by 4 bases and J by 1 base, with 21 bases between them. The PCR used 60 Vbeta and 13 Jbeta primers. Sequencing used immunoSEQ multiplex PCR; TCRdb keeps in-frame clones, though not all of them. Seen here are about 130,000 clones, 55% to 75% observed once, and the top ten hold 1.6%. These data are taken from a study of cytomegalovirus exposure and HLA in healthy donors. Across the whole study: An earlier analysis found 100 million or so unique TCR beta sequences from around 180 million T cells. There were 350 to 400 genotyped donors. Of these, 75% to 85% fell in the genetic ancestry cluster associated with self-reported Caucasian donors.

Overall study results and limits: Later analysis associated a missense DCLRE1C variant with TCR beta V- and J-gene trimming.

What was sequenced was PBMCs. The origin of this receptor is a man aged 25 to 40 in good health and CMV-seropositive. The chain recombines TRBV5-1 with TRBJ2-4, with TRBD1 as a possible D gene (6 bases). CDR3 amino acids: CASSANRERQAAKNIQYF. The CDR3 nucleotides are TGCGCCAGCAGCGCCAACAGGGAAAGACAGGCGGCCAAAAACATTCAGTACTTC. The complete variable domain, with remaining parts taken from reference TRBV5-1 and TRBJ2-4, reads KAGVTQTPRYLIKTRGQQVTLSCSPISGHRSVSWYQQTPGQGLQFLFEYFSETQRNKGNFPGRFSGRQFSNSRSEMNVSTLELGDSALYLCASSANRERQAAKNIQYFGAGTRLSVL.